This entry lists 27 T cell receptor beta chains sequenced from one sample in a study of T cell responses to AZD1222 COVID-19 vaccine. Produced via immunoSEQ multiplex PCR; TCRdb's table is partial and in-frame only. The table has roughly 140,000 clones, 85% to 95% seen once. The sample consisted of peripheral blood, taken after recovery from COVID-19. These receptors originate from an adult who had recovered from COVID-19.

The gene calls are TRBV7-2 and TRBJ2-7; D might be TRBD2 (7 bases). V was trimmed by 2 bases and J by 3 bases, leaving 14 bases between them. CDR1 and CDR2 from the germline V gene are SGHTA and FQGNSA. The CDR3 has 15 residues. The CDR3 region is CASSLTRGGGYEQYF. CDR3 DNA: TGTGCCAGCAGCTTAACCCGGGGAGGGGGCTACGAGCAGTACTTC.

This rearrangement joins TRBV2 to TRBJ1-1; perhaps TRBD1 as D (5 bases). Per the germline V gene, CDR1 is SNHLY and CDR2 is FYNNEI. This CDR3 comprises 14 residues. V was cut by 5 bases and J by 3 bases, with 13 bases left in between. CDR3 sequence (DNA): TGTGCCAGCAGTAATCAGGGATGGGACACTGAAGCTTTCTTT. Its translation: CASSNQGWDTEAFF.

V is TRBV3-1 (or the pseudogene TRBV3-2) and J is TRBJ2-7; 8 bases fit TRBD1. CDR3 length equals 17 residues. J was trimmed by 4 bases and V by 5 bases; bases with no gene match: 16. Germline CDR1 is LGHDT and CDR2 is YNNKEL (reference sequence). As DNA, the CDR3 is TGTGCCAGCAGCAAACCCACGTTTGGACAGGGAATTTACGAGCAGTACTTC. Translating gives CASSKPTFGQGIYEQYF.

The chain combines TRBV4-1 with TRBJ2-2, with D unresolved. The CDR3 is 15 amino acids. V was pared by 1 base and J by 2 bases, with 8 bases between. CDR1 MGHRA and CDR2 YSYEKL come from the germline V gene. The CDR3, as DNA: TGCGCCAGCAGCCAAGTAAAGGGTAACACCGGGGAGCTGTTTTTT. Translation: CASSQVKGNTGELFF.

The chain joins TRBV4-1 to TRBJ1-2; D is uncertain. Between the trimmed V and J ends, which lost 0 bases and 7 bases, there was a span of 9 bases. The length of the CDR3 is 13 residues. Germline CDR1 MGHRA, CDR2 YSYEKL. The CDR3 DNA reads TGCGCCAGCAGCCAAGATAGGGCCGGTGGCTACACCTTC. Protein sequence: CASSQDRAGGYTF.

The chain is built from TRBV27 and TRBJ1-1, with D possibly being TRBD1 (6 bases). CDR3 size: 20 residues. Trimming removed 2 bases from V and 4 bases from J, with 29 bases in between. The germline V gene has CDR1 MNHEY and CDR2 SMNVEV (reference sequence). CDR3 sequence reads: CASSLLTVRGGGFLGTEAFF. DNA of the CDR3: TGTGCCAGCAGTTTACTGACCGTGAGAGGAGGGGGTTTTTTAGGCACTGAAGCTTTCTTT.

This CDR3 reads CASINGSRAGELFF. CDR3 nucleotide sequence: TGTGCCAGCATCAACGGGAGTCGGGCCGGGGAGCTGTTTTTT. The rearrangement joins TRBV28 to TRBJ2-2; tentatively, D is TRBD2 (6 bases). The CDR3 is made up of 14 amino acids. Germline CDR1 MDHEN, CDR2 SYDVKM. V was clipped by 7 bases and J by 6 bases, with 15 bases between them.

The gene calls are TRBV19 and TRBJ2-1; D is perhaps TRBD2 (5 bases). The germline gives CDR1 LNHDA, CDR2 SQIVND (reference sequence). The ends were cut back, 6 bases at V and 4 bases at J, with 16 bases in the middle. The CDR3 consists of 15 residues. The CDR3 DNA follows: TGTGCCAGTAGCCCTAGGGAGATGCGGTACAATGAGCAGTTCTTC. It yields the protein CASSPREMRYNEQFF.

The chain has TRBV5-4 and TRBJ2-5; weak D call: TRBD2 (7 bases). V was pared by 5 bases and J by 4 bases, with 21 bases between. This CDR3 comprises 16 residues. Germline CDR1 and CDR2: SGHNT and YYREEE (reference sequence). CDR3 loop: CASRKGGGSSRETQYF. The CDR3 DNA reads TGTGCCAGCAGAAAGGGGGGCGGGAGTAGCCGAGAGACCCAGTACTTC.

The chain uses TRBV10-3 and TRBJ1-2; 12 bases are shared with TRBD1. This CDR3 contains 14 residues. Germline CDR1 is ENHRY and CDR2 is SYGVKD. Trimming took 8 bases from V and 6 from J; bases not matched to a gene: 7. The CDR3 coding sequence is TGTGCCATCCAAGCGGGACAGGGGGCAAATGGCTACACCTTC. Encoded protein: CAIQAGQGANGYTF.

DNA for the CDR3: TGTGCCAGCGGGTCGACAGATACGCAGTATTTT. Residues: CASGSTDTQYF. This chain connects TRBV28 to TRBJ2-3; D is ambiguous. The CDR3 length is 11 residues. Trimming left V 8 bases short and J 3 bases short, with 6 bases between. Germline V gene lookup returns CDR1 MDHEN and CDR2 SYDVKM.

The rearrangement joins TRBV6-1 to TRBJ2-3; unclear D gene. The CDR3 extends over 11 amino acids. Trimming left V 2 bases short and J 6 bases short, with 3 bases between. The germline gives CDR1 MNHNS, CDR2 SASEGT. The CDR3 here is CASSELDTQYF. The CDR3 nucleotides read TGTGCCAGCAGTGAATTGGATACGCAGTATTTT.

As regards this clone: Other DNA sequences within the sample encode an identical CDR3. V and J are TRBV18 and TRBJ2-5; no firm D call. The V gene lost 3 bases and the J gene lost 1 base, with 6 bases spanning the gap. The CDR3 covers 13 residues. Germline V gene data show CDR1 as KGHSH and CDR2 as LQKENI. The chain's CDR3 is CASSPPGQETQYF. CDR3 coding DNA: TGTGCCAGCTCACCCCCGGGCCAAGAGACCCAGTACTTC.

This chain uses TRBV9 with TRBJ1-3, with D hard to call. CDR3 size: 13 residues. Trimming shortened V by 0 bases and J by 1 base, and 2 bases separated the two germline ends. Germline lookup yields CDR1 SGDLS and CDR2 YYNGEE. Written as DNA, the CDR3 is TGTGCCAGCAGCGTAGATTCTGGAAACACCATATATTTT. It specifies CASSVDSGNTIYF.

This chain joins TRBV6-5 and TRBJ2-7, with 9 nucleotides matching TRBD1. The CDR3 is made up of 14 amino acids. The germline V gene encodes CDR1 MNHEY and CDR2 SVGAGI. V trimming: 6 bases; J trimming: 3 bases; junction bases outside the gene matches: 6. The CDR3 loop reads CASSGDRAGYEQYF. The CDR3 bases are TGTGCCAGCAGCGGGGACAGGGCGGGCTACGAGCAGTACTTC.

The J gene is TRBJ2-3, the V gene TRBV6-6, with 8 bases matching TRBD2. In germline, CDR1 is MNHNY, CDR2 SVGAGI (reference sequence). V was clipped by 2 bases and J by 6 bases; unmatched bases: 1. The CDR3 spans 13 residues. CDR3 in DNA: TGTGCCAGCAGTTACCCGGGAGGGGATACGCAGTATTTT. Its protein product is CASSYPGGDTQYF.

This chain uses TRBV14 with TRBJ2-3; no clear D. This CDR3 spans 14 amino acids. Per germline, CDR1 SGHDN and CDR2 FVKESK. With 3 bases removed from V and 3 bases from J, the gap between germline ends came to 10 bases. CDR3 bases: TGTGCCAGCAGCCATACACCTACTACAGATACGCAGTATTTT. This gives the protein CASSHTPTTDTQYF.

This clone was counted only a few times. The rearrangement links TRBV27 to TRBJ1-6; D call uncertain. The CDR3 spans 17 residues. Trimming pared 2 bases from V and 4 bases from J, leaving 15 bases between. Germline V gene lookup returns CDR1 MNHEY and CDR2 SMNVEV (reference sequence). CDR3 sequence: CASSLSAGSGYNSPLHF. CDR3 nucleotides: TGTGCCAGCAGTTTAAGCGCAGGATCAGGATATAATTCACCCCTCCACTTT.

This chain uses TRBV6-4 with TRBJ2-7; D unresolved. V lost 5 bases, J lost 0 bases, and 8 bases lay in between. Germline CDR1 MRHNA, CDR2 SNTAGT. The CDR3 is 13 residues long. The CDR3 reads CASSPPSSYEQYF. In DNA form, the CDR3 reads TGTGCCAGCAGTCCACCGAGCTCCTACGAGCAGTACTTC.

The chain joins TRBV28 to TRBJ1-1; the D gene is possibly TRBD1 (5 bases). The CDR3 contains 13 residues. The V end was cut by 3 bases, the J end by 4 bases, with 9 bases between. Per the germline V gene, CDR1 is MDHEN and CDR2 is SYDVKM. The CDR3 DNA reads TGTGCCAGCAGTTTTTGGGGGACCACTGAAGCTTTCTTT. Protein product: CASSFWGTTEAFF.

CDR3: CASSLERGLDEKLFF. CDR3 nucleotide sequence: TGTGCCAGCAGCTTAGAACGAGGGTTGGATGAAAAACTGTTTTTT. This sequence joins TRBV7-6 and TRBJ1-4; D gene uncertain. Germline V CDR1 and CDR2: SGHVS, FNYEAQ. The V end was cut by 1 base, the J end by 6 bases, with 12 bases between. The CDR3 sequence is 15 residues long.

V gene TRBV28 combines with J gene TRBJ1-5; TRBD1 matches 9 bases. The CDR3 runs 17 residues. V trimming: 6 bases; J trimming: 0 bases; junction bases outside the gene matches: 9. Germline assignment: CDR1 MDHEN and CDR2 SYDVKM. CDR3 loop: CASSPWGQGNSNQPQHF. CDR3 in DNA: TGTGCCAGCAGCCCTTGGGGACAGGGAAATAGCAATCAGCCCCAGCATTTT.

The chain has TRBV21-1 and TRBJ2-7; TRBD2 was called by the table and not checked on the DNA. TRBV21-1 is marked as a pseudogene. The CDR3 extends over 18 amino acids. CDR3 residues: CASSKLGTSGSKPYEQYF. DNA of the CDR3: TGTGCCAGCAGCAAGCTCGGGACTAGCGGGAGTAAACCCTACGAGCAGTACTTC.

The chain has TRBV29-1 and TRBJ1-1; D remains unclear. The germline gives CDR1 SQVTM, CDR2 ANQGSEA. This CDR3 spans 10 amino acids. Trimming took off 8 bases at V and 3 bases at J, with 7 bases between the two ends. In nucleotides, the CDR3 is TGCAGCACCCTGGACACTGAAGCTTTCTTT. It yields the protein CSTLDTEAFF.

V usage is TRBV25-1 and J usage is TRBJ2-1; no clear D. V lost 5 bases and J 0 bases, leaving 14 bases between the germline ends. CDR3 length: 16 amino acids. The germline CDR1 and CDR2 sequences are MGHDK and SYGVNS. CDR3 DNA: TGTGCCAGCAGTCCTGGGATTTTAAGCTCCTACAATGAGCAGTTCTTC. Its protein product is CASSPGILSSYNEQFF. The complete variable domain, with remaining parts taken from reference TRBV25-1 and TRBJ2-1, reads EADIYQTPRYLVIGTGKKITLECSQTMGHDKMYWYQQDPGMELHLIHYSYGVNSTEKGDLSSESTVSRIRTEHFPLTLESARPSHTSQYLCASSPGILSSYNEQFFGPGTRLTVL.

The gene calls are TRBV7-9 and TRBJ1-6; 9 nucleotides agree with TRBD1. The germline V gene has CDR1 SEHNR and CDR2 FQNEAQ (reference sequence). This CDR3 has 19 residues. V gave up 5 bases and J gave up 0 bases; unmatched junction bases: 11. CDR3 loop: CASSRGTGGVRSYNSPLHF. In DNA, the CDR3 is TGTGCCAGCAGCCGGGGCACAGGGGGCGTTCGCTCCTATAATTCACCCCTCCACTTT.

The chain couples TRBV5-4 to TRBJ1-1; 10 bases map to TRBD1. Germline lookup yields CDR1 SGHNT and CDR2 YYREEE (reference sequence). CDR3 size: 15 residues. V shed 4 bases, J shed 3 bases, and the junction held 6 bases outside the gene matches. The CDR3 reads CASSGTGVVDTEAFF. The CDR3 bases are TGTGCCAGCAGCGGGACAGGGGTTGTCGACACTGAAGCTTTCTTT.